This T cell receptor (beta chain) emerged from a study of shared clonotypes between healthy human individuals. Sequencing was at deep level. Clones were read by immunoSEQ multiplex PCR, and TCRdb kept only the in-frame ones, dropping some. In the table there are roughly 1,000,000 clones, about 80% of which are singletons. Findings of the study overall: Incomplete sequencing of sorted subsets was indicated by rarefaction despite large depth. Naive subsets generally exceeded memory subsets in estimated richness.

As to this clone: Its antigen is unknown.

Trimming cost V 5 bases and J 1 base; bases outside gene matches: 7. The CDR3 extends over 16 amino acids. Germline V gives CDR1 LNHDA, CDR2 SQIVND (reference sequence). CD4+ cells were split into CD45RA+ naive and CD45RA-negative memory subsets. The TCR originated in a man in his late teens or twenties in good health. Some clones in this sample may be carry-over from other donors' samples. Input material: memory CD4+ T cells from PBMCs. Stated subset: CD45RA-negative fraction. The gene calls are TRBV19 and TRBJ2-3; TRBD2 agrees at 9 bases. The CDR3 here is CASSYSGGRGTDTQYF. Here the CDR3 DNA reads TGTGCCAGTAGTTACAGCGGCGGGAGGGGCACAGATACGCAGTATTTT.